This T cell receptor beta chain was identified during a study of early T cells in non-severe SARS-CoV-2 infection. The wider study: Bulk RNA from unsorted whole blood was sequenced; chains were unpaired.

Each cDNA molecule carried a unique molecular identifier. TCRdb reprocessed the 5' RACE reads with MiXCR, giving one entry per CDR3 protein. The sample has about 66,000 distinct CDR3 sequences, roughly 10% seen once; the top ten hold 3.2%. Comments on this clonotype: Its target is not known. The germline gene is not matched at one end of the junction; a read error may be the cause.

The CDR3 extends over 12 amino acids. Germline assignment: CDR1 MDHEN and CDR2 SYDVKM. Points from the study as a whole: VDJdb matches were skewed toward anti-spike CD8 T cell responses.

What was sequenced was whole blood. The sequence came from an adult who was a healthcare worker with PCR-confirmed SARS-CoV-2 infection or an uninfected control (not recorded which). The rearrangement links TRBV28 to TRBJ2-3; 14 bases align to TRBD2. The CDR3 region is CASSPSGTSGSF. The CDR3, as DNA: TGTGCCAGCAGTCCTTCCGGGACTAGCGGGAGTTTT.